This T cell receptor (beta chain) was observed in a study of blood T cell repertoires in COVID-19. Across the study: The United States, Italy and Spain were the sources of the acute and convalescent COVID-19 samples. Nucleic acid was either cDNA or gDNA, and it came from T cells, B-cell-depleted T cells, or PBMCs.

In the authors' workflow: Amplification of reference gene primers provided the estimated nucleated cell counts. TCRdb keeps only in-frame clones here, not all; method: immunoSEQ multiplex PCR. V, J and clone size reflect that table, while D and trimming were determined from the DNA. The sample consists of 200,000 to 300,000 clones, approximately 80% of them appearing once. Germline assignment: CDR1 SNHLY and CDR2 FYNNEI. The CDR3 has 14 amino acids. V lost 7 bases and J lost 7, with 19 bases in between. This receptor was identified in a woman of 80 years or more with acute or convalescent COVID-19. The specimen sequenced was peripheral blood. This chain uses TRBV2 with TRBJ1-2; no clear D. The CDR3 DNA sequence: TGTGCCAGCACTGCGAGAGGAGGAGGAAGTGGCTACACCTTC. It codes for CASTARGGGSGYTF. The whole variable domain, remainder taken from reference TRBV2 and TRBJ1-2, is EPEVTQTPSHQVTQMGQEVILRCVPISNHLYFYWYRQILGQKVEFLVSFYNNEISEKSEIFDDQFSVERPDGSNFTLKIRSTKLEDSAMYFCASTARGGGSGYTFGSGTRLTVV.